The 9 T cell receptor beta chains below all came from one sample that was sequenced in a study of chemoradiotherapy in HPV16-positive cancers. Sequenced by immunoSEQ multiplex PCR; TCRdb stores in-frame clones only, minus some. The sample shows about 14,000 clones, roughly 79% of them seen only once. This sample was gathered from a patient who underwent chemoradiotherapy. These receptors all stem from a human donor with HPV-associated anogenital cancer.

This clone was found once. This CDR3 reads CASSPGQEGEKLFF. CDR3 DNA sequence: TGCGCCAGCAGCCCCGGACAGGAAGGGGAAAAACTGTTTTTT. J is TRBJ1-4 and V is TRBV5-1, with 7 bases matching TRBD1. The CDR3 spans 14 residues. The trim removed 4 bases at V and 8 bases at J, leaving 8 bases unmatched. Germline loops: CDR1 SGHRS, CDR2 YFSETQ.

There are a few counts of this clone. V and J are TRBV10-3 and TRBJ1-1; TRBD1 agrees at 9 bases. The J segment lost 1 base and the V segment lost 6 bases, leaving 6 bases of the junction unmatched. This CDR3 is built from 15 residues. Per the germline V gene, CDR1 is ENHRY and CDR2 is SYGVKD. CDR3 nucleotides: TGTGCCATCAGCTTACAGGGGGCCGGGAACACTGAAGCTTTCTTT. Residues: CAISLQGAGNTEAFF.

This clone showed up just a few times. CDR3 DNA: TGTGCCAGCAGCTTGTCGTGGGGCATGGGAACTGAAGCTTTCTTT. Translation: CASSLSWGMGTEAFF. The rearrangement uses TRBV5-5 and TRBJ1-1, with D possibly matching TRBD1 (5 bases). The CDR3 has 15 amino acids. Per the germline V gene, CDR1 is SGHKS and CDR2 is YYEKEE (reference sequence). V lost 1 base and J 5 bases, leaving 15 bases between the germline ends.

The chain employs TRBV11-1 and TRBJ1-2; TRBD1 matches at 7 bases. The CDR3 contains 14 residues. CDR1 is SGHAT, CDR2 FQDESV, per germline (reference sequence). The V segment lost 5 bases and the J segment 4 bases; nucleotides outside the gene matches: 7. CDR3 protein: CASSVGTESYGYTF. The CDR3 DNA is TGTGCCAGCAGCGTCGGGACAGAGAGCTATGGCTACACCTTC.

The V call is TRBV30, the J call TRBJ2-2, with a weak D call TRBD1 (5 bases). V was clipped by 1 base and J by 6 bases, with 12 bases between them. CDR3 length equals 14 residues. Germline V gene lookup returns CDR1 GTSNPN and CDR2 SVGIG (reference sequence). The CDR3, as DNA: TGTGCCTGGAGTGATGGACAAGAGGCCGGGGAGCTGTTTTTT. Translating gives CAWSDGQEAGELFF.

The chain has TRBV5-1 and TRBJ2-3; 8 bases map to TRBD1. V lost 5 bases to trimming and J lost 2 bases; unmatched junction nucleotides: 4. The CDR3 totals 14 residues. The germline V gene has CDR1 SGHRS and CDR2 YFSETQ. As DNA, the CDR3 is TGCGCCAGCAGTACGACAGGGGACACAGATACGCAGTATTTT. Translating gives CASSTTGDTDTQYF.

This clone was seen just once. The V gene is TRBV11-2, the J gene TRBJ2-2; D is uncertain. This CDR3 is built from 13 residues. V dropped 3 bases and J dropped 4 bases, with 6 bases sitting between them. CDR1 and CDR2 (germline): SGHAT, FQNNGV. As DNA, the CDR3 is TGTGCCAGCAGCTTGGGTTTCACCGGGGAGCTGTTTTTT. Translation gives CASSLGFTGELFF.

CDR3 nucleotide sequence: TGTGCCAGCAGGGGGGATACGCAGTATTTT. It translates to CASRGDTQYF. This chain joins TRBV6-5 and TRBJ2-3; no definite D call. The V gene lost 6 bases and the J gene lost 6 bases, with 4 bases spanning the gap. This CDR3 spans 10 amino acids. Germline CDR1 is MNHEY and CDR2 is SVGAGI.

This chain joins TRBV18 and TRBJ2-5; the D is unclear. Trimming shortened V by 5 bases and J by 0 bases, and 4 bases separated the two germline ends. The CDR3 extends over 12 amino acids. The germline V gene has CDR1 KGHSH and CDR2 LQKENI. For the CDR3, the DNA is TGTGCCAGCTCATCTTACCAAGAGACCCAGTACTTC. Translated: CASSSYQETQYF.